Sequencing of this T cell receptor (beta chain) was carried out in a study of blood T cells in healthy people across ages. Overall study findings and caveats: Estimated diversity, derived from one million T cells, was regarded as an underestimate.

Trimming at V came to 1 base and at J to 6 bases, leaving 5 bases not matched to a gene. Per germline, CDR1 MGHRA and CDR2 YSYEKL. The CDR3 has 15 residues. Collection of around 10 milliliters of peripheral blood was performed for each donor. RNA extraction gave at least 5.5 micrograms of total RNA per sample. Alongside a J-beta primer mix, a sample-barcoded 5' primer served in a second PCR lasting roughly 6 to 11 cycles. In TCRdb, the 5' RACE reads were re-called with MiXCR into one record per CDR3 protein. This sample yields 650,000 to 1,000,000 distinct CDR3 sequences, of which about 36% are seen a single time; 10% to 15% belongs to the top ten. As regards this clonotype: Its antigen is not identified.

Sequences were obtained from blood. The chain employs TRBV4-1 and TRBJ1-1; the match to TRBD1 covers 10 bases. This clonotype originated in a young man in good health. The CDR3 loop is CASSQVLGTGAEAFF. The CDR3 DNA is TGCGCCAGCAGCCAAGTTCTTGGGACAGGGGCTGAAGCTTTCTTT.